This is a list of T cell receptor beta chains from one sample in a study of T-cell reconstitution after alpha-beta-depleted transplantation in children. TCRdb reprocessed the PCR reads via MiXCR and lists one record per CDR3 protein. The sample shows a few hundred thousand distinct CDR3 sequences, about 16% of them seen only once. The specimen was PBMCs, mostly from graft donor cells, collected 360 days after TCRalphabeta/CD19-depleted stem cell transplant. The receptors shown here come from a boy under two years old who had a stem cell transplant for Wiskott-Aldrich syndrome, so the T cells may come from the graft donor. CDR3s include the opening cysteine and the closing phenylalanine or tryptophan. Fields, in order: CDR3 DNA, CDR3 protein, J gene, D gene, clone size, V gene. A D gene is named only where the DNA matches it firmly. Part of the rows lack a size; the others show once, few, many or a class for expanded clones.

cdr3_nt: TGTGCCAGCAGCAGGGGGCGAGTAGATACGCAGTATTTT
cdr3_aa: CASSRGRVDTQYF
j_call: TRBJ2-3
d_call: TRBD1
clone_size: NA
v_call: TRBV7-7

cdr3_nt: TGCGCCAGCAGCTCAGGGCCCACAGAGGCGTACGAGCAGTACTTC
cdr3_aa: CASSSGPTEAYEQYF
j_call: TRBJ2-7
d_call: NA
clone_size: few
v_call: TRBV5-1

cdr3_nt: TGCAGCGGACAGCGAGAACAATATGGCTACACCTTC
cdr3_aa: CSGQREQYGYTF
j_call: TRBJ1-2
d_call: NA
clone_size: few
v_call: TRBV20-1

cdr3_nt: TGCAGCGTTGCCGGAGGGGAGGCGACGGAGACCCAGTACTTC
cdr3_aa: CSVAGGEATETQYF
j_call: TRBJ2-5
d_call: NA
clone_size: NA
v_call: TRBV29-1

cdr3_nt: TGCGCCAGCAGCCAAAGTTCGGACAGCGCCCAATCCTACGAGCAGTACTTC
cdr3_aa: CASSQSSDSAQSYEQYF
j_call: TRBJ2-7
d_call: NA
clone_size: NA
v_call: TRBV4-1

cdr3_nt: TGTGCCACCAGCAGAGGCGGGGCAGCTTCCTACGAGCAGTACTTC
cdr3_aa: CATSRGGAASYEQYF
j_call: TRBJ2-7
d_call: NA
clone_size: few
v_call: TRBV15

cdr3_nt: TGTGCCAGCAGTTACTGGGGGCCCCGAGAGACCCAGTACTTC
cdr3_aa: CASSYWGPRETQYF
j_call: TRBJ2-5
d_call: NA
clone_size: NA
v_call: TRBV6-5

cdr3_nt: TGTGCCAGCAGCGCAAACCGGGACAGCAATAATTCACCCCTCCACTTT
cdr3_aa: CASSANRDSNNSPLHF
j_call: TRBJ1-6
d_call: TRBD1
clone_size: NA
v_call: TRBV9

cdr3_nt: TGTGCCAGCAGTGCCAGCAGCTCCTACGAGCAGTACTTC
cdr3_aa: CASSASSSYEQYF
j_call: TRBJ2-7
d_call: NA
clone_size: NA
v_call: TRBV12-3/TRBV12-4

cdr3_nt: TGTGCCAGCAGTTTATACCCCCCAGGGGCATCCTACGAGCAGTACTTC
cdr3_aa: CASSLYPPGASYEQYF
j_call: TRBJ2-7
d_call: NA
clone_size: NA
v_call: TRBV27

cdr3_nt: TGCGCCAGCAGCTCGGGACTAGCGGGGGCCATTTCCTACGAGCAGTACTTC
cdr3_aa: CASSSGLAGAISYEQYF
j_call: TRBJ2-7
d_call: TRBD2
clone_size: few
v_call: TRBV5-1

cdr3_nt: TGTGCCAGCAGCTTGTGGCCTAGTTGGGCGGGAGAATCCTACAATGAGCAGTTCTTC
cdr3_aa: CASSLWPSWAGESYNEQFF
j_call: TRBJ2-1
d_call: TRBD2
clone_size: NA
v_call: TRBV5-6

cdr3_nt: TGCAGTGCTAGGGCCTACAGGGAAAGGAGCGGGGAGCTGTTTTTT
cdr3_aa: CSARAYRERSGELFF
j_call: TRBJ2-2
d_call: NA
clone_size: few
v_call: TRBV20-1

cdr3_nt: TGCAGTGCTAGTGGCGATAGTTGGTCGTACTTC
cdr3_aa: CSASGDSWSYF
j_call: TRBJ2-5
d_call: NA
clone_size: NA
v_call: TRBV20-1

cdr3_nt: TGTGCCAGTAGTATGTGGGGGAGGGGATACAATGAGCAGTTCTTC
cdr3_aa: CASSMWGRGYNEQFF
j_call: TRBJ2-1
d_call: TRBD2
clone_size: NA
v_call: TRBV19

cdr3_nt: TGTGCCAGCAGCCTCCGGGACTCGGATACGCAGTATTTT
cdr3_aa: CASSLRDSDTQYF
j_call: TRBJ2-3
d_call: NA
clone_size: NA
v_call: TRBV7-8

cdr3_nt: TGTGCCAGCAGCTTATTGTGGGGGCTGAGCATTCAGTACTTC
cdr3_aa: CASSLLWGLSIQYF
j_call: TRBJ2-4
d_call: NA
clone_size: few
v_call: TRBV5-6

cdr3_nt: TGTGCCAGCAGCAGTAGGTTCTACGAGCAGTACTTC
cdr3_aa: CASSSRFYEQYF
j_call: TRBJ2-7
d_call: NA
clone_size: many
v_call: TRBV21-1

cdr3_nt: TGTGCCAGCAGGAGGGGACAGTCTAATGAAAAACTGTTTTTT
cdr3_aa: CASRRGQSNEKLFF
j_call: TRBJ1-4
d_call: TRBD1
clone_size: NA
v_call: TRBV6-1

cdr3_nt: TGTGCCAGCAGCTTAGAATGGGTTAAGGGAGGCTCTGGGGCCAACGTCCTGACTTTC
cdr3_aa: CASSLEWVKGGSGANVLTF
j_call: TRBJ2-6
d_call: NA
clone_size: few
v_call: TRBV11-1

cdr3_nt: TGCAGCGTTGCCGGATTATACCAAGAGACCCAGTACTTC
cdr3_aa: CSVAGLYQETQYF
j_call: TRBJ2-5
d_call: NA
clone_size: NA
v_call: TRBV29-1

cdr3_nt: TGTGCCAGCAGTTACCTCGACAGTTATAGCAATCAGCCCCAGCATTTT
cdr3_aa: CASSYLDSYSNQPQHF
j_call: TRBJ1-5
d_call: NA
clone_size: few
v_call: TRBV6-2/TRBV6-3

cdr3_nt: TGTGCCAGCAGCTTCGGAGGGAGTGAGACAGATACGCAGTATTTT
cdr3_aa: CASSFGGSETDTQYF
j_call: TRBJ2-3
d_call: NA
clone_size: few
v_call: TRBV7-9

cdr3_nt: TGCGCCAGCAGCCGACAGGGGGGGCTCACAGATACGCAGTATTTT
cdr3_aa: CASSRQGGLTDTQYF
j_call: TRBJ2-3
d_call: TRBD1
clone_size: few
v_call: TRBV4-1